The 27 T cell receptor beta chains below come from one sample, sequenced in a study of T cell responses to AZD1222 COVID-19 vaccine. Libraries were prepared by immunoSEQ multiplex PCR; TCRdb keeps only in-frame clonotypes and omits some of them. The sample records roughly 150,000 clones, roughly 90% being singletons. The sequencing used peripheral blood, collected on day 0 of AZD1222 vaccination. The source of these receptors is an adult in good health.

V gene TRBV9 combines with J gene TRBJ2-1; possibly TRBD2 for D (6 bases). Germline V gene sequence: CDR1 SGDLS, CDR2 YYNGEE. Trimming took off 4 bases at V and 6 bases at J, with 14 bases between the two ends. This CDR3 spans 14 amino acids. CDR3: CASSPWRDANEQFF. CDR3 in DNA: TGTGCCAGCAGCCCCTGGCGGGATGCCAATGAGCAGTTCTTC.

V and J are TRBV7-2 and TRBJ1-6; D not resolved. The V and J ends lost 5 bases and 7 bases respectively, with 15 bases between them. This CDR3 spans 15 amino acids. Germline V gene sequence: CDR1 SGHTA, CDR2 FQGNSA. The CDR3 bases are TGTGCCAGCAGCCCGCAAGCTCTCCTAAATTCACCCCTCCACTTT. Encoded protein: CASSPQALLNSPLHF.

The chain links TRBV6-5 to TRBJ1-6, with TRBD1 as a possible D gene (5 bases). The CDR3 spans 15 residues. Trimming removed 6 bases at V and 5 bases at J, with 14 bases between. Germline values: CDR1 MNHEY, CDR2 SVGAGI. CDR3 bases: TGTGCCAGCAGAAAAGAGACGGGGGATAATTCACCCCTCCACTTT. It specifies CASRKETGDNSPLHF.

The rearrangement uses TRBV11-3 and TRBJ2-7; D is undetermined. V was shortened by 0 bases and J by 6 bases, with 9 bases between the two germline ends. Germline V gene data show CDR1 as SGHNT and CDR2 as YENEEA. This CDR3 is built from 13 residues. CDR3 sequence reads: CASSLESATEQYF. For the CDR3, the DNA is TGTGCCAGCAGCTTAGAATCGGCAACCGAGCAGTACTTC. The variable domain in full, with the rest retrieved from reference TRBV11-3 and TRBJ2-7, is EAGVVQSPRYKIIEKKQPVAFWCNPISGHNTLYWYLQNLGQGPELLIRYENEEAVDDSQLPKDRFSAERLKGVDSTLKIQPAELGDSAVYLCASSLESATEQYFGPGTRLTVT.

The genes are TRBV11-2 and TRBJ1-5, with D possibly being TRBD1 (5 bases). The CDR3 loop spans 15 amino acids. CDR1 and CDR2 (germline): SGHAT, FQNNGV. Trimming removed 2 bases from V and 5 bases from J, with 13 bases in between. The CDR3 DNA reads as TGTGCCAGCAGCTTACAGGGTCAGCCTGATCAGCCCCAGCATTTT. It is translated as CASSLQGQPDQPQHF.

This clone has more than one count but fewer than ten. The chain employs TRBV2 and TRBJ2-1; possible D gene TRBD1, 6 bases. The CDR3 length is 16 residues. Between the trimmed V and J ends, which lost 4 bases and 2 bases, there was a span of 15 bases. Per the germline V gene, CDR1 is SNHLY and CDR2 is FYNNEI. Here the CDR3 reads CASSALRGGAYNEQFF. The CDR3 bases are TGTGCCAGCAGTGCCCTCAGGGGTGGGGCCTACAATGAGCAGTTCTTC. Together with reference TRBV2 and TRBJ2-1, the CDR3 gives the full variable domain: EPEVTQTPSHQVTQMGQEVILRCVPISNHLYFYWYRQILGQKVEFLVSFYNNEISEKSEIFDDQFSVERPDGSNFTLKIRSTKLEDSAMYFCASSALRGGAYNEQFFGPGTRLTVL.

The chain couples TRBV7-2 to TRBJ1-2; no clear D gene. CDR1 SGHTA and CDR2 FQGNSA come from the germline V gene. V was shortened by 5 bases and J by 5 bases, with 12 bases between the two germline ends. This CDR3 comprises 13 residues. The CDR3 DNA reads TGTGCCAGCAGCCCCCCGAAACCGTATGGCTACACCTTC. It encodes CASSPPKPYGYTF.

The gene calls are TRBV6-4 and TRBJ1-6; a possible D gene is TRBD1 (5 bases). V gave up 2 bases and J gave up 7 bases, with 9 bases separating them. Germline lookup yields CDR1 MRHNA and CDR2 SNTAGT. The CDR3 loop spans 14 amino acids. The CDR3 is CASSDTAGNSPLHF. DNA of the CDR3: TGTGCCAGCAGTGACACGGCAGGGAATTCACCCCTCCACTTT.

The sample holds a few counts of this clone. The chain recombines TRBV10-3 with TRBJ2-2; no clear D. Germline assignment: CDR1 ENHRY and CDR2 SYGVKD. The ends were cut back, 8 bases at V and 0 bases at J, with 16 bases in the middle. This CDR3 spans 16 amino acids. The DNA for the CDR3 is TGTGCCATCGGTCCGGGCAGGCCTACGAACACCGGGGAGCTGTTTTTT. Protein product: CAIGPGRPTNTGELFF.

This clone was counted a single time. The same CDR3 arises from other DNA sequences in this sample as well. V gene TRBV5-1 combines with J gene TRBJ2-7; D ambiguous. The CDR3 has 14 residues. The germline CDR1 and CDR2 sequences are SGHRS and YFSETQ. Deletions cut 0 bases from V and 5 bases from J, with 12 bases between. The CDR3 DNA reads as TGCGCCAGCAGCTTGGCCGGTATTGCTCACGAGCAGTACTTC. This codes for CASSLAGIAHEQYF.

J is TRBJ1-2 and V is TRBV24-1, with TRBD1 identical over 11 bases. CDR3 length: 16 residues. In germline, CDR1 is KGHDR, CDR2 SFDVKD. The junction had 4 bases not matched to a gene; V was cut back by 0 bases and J by 5 bases. The CDR3 protein is CATSDLAGQGEYGYTF. The DNA of the CDR3 is TGTGCCACCAGTGATTTGGCGGGACAGGGGGAATATGGCTACACCTTC.

This clone was seen a few times. The chain employs TRBV24-1 and TRBJ1-2; D perhaps matches TRBD1 (5 bases). V gave up 6 bases and J gave up 4 bases, with 14 bases separating them. CDR3 size: 14 residues. The V gene's germline CDR1 is KGHDR and CDR2 SFDVKD. CDR3 nucleotide sequence: TGTGCCACCAGTAAAGACACAGGCTTCTATGGCTACACCTTC. Translated: CATSKDTGFYGYTF.

The chain has TRBV18 and TRBJ2-7, with 8 bases fitting TRBD2. The CDR3 has 17 residues. Germline CDR1 is KGHSH and CDR2 is LQKENI. With V trimmed by 4 bases and J by 1 base, 12 bases remained unmatched. The CDR3 bases are TGTGCCAGCTCACGGGTGTTAAGCGGGGGTTTTTCCTACGAGCAGTACTTC. Translation gives CASSRVLSGGFSYEQYF. Using reference TRBV18 and TRBJ2-7 for the parts outside the CDR3, the full variable domain is NAGVMQNPRHLVRRRGQEARLRCSPMKGHSHVYWYRQLPEEGLKFMVYLQKENIIDESGMPKERFSAEFPKEGPSILRIQQVVRGDSAAYFCASSRVLSGGFSYEQYFGPGTRLTVT.

V usage is TRBV28 and J usage is TRBJ1-1, with D perhaps TRBD1 (6 bases). CDR3 length: 16 residues. V lost 6 bases to trimming and J lost 7 bases, with 24 bases between them. Germline V gives CDR1 MDHEN, CDR2 SYDVKM. CDR3 protein: CASSFPSGALENEAFF. CDR3 nucleotide sequence: TGTGCCAGCAGCTTCCCCTCAGGGGCCCTCGAGAATGAAGCTTTCTTT.

This chain joins TRBV9 and TRBJ2-6, with D unresolved. Trimming took 0 bases from V and 0 from J, leaving 4 bases between them. Germline values: CDR1 SGDLS, CDR2 YYNGEE. The CDR3 contains 15 residues. CDR3 in amino acids: CASSVGSSGANVLTF. Written as DNA, the CDR3 is TGTGCCAGCAGCGTAGGATCCTCTGGGGCCAACGTCCTGACTTTC.

The chain links TRBV10-3 to TRBJ2-1; 11 positions match TRBD2. The CDR3 loop spans 16 amino acids. Germline trimming cut 0 bases from V and 9 bases from J; bases unmatched to any gene: 7. Per germline, CDR1 ENHRY and CDR2 SYGVKD. CDR3 bases: TGTGCCATCAGTGAGTCTATAGCGGGGGGGCTTAGTGAGCAGTTCTTC. This translates into CAISESIAGGLSEQFF.

This sequence joins TRBV18 and TRBJ1-1; D call uncertain. CDR3 size: 14 residues. Germline CDR1 and CDR2: KGHSH and LQKENI. Trimming stripped 2 bases from V and 6 bases from J, with 13 bases between. CDR3 amino acids: CASSPGQRPAEAFF. DNA for the CDR3: TGTGCCAGCTCACCAGGGCAGCGGCCTGCTGAAGCTTTCTTT. Drawing the rest from reference TRBV18 and TRBJ1-1, the complete variable domain is NAGVMQNPRHLVRRRGQEARLRCSPMKGHSHVYWYRQLPEEGLKFMVYLQKENIIDESGMPKERFSAEFPKEGPSILRIQQVVRGDSAAYFCASSPGQRPAEAFFGQGTRLTVV.

This chain uses TRBV11-3 with TRBJ1-2; D might be TRBD1 (5 bases). The ends were cut back, 0 bases at V and 8 bases at J, with 10 bases in the middle. CDR3 length: 13 residues. Per germline, CDR1 SGHNT and CDR2 YENEEA. In DNA form, the CDR3 reads TGTGCCAGCAGCTTAGACGACAGCCGAGGCTACACCTTC. This codes for CASSLDDSRGYTF.

The chain links TRBV9 to TRBJ2-7; 10 bases are a match to TRBD1. The CDR3 has 15 amino acids. The germline V gene encodes CDR1 SGDLS and CDR2 YYNGEE. Trimming at V came to 4 bases and at J to 5 bases, leaving 9 bases not matched to a gene. CDR3 amino acids: CASSLTGTGDHEQYF. The CDR3 DNA is TGTGCCAGCAGCCTCACCGGGACAGGGGACCACGAGCAGTACTTC. Drawing the rest from reference TRBV9 and TRBJ2-7, the complete variable domain is DSGVTQTPKHLITATGQRVTLRCSPRSGDLSVYWYQQSLDQGLQFLIQYYNGEERAKGNILERFSAQQFPDLHSELNLSSLELGDSALYFCASSLTGTGDHEQYFGPGTRLTVT.

This chain uses TRBV5-5 with TRBJ1-3; D is unresolved. The CDR3 totals 15 residues. Trimming removed 5 bases from V and 5 bases from J, with 17 bases in between. Germline V gene data show CDR1 as SGHKS and CDR2 as YYEKEE (reference sequence). In DNA form, the CDR3 reads TGTGCCAGCAGTACCTACTACTCGGGGAGAAACACCATATATTTT. As protein: CASSTYYSGRNTIYF. The full variable domain, with the rest looked up from reference TRBV5-5 and TRBJ1-3, is DAGVTQSPTHLIKTRGQQVTLRCSPISGHKSVSWYQQVLGQGPQFIFQYYEKEERGRGNFPDRFSARQFPNYSSELNVNALLLGDSALYLCASSTYYSGRNTIYFGEGSWLTVV.

The genes are TRBV7-3 and TRBJ2-7, with 8 bases that match TRBD2. CDR1 and CDR2 (germline): SGHTA, FQGTGA. This CDR3 has 18 residues. After removal of 1 base from V and 3 bases from J, the junction contained 14 bases not matched to a gene. The CDR3, as DNA: TGTGCCAGCAGCTTAATGCCGGTCTCAGCGGGAGAGATCTACGAGCAGTACTTC. Encoded protein: CASSLMPVSAGEIYEQYF.

This rearrangement joins TRBV7-9 to TRBJ1-2, with D possibly TRBD1 on 6 matching bases. This CDR3 comprises 13 residues. V was trimmed by 4 bases and J by 12 bases, leaving 18 bases between them. Germline-derived CDR1 and CDR2 are SEHNR and FQNEAQ (reference sequence). The CDR3 nucleotides are TGTGCCAGCAGCTCATCCAGGACAGCCCTCGACACCTTC. Translated, it gives CASSSSRTALDTF.

The rearrangement joins TRBV30 to TRBJ2-1; D gene uncertain. The CDR3 is 13 residues long. V lost 4 bases and J lost 0, with 7 bases in between. Germline V gene lookup returns CDR1 GTSNPN and CDR2 SVGIG (reference sequence). This CDR3 reads CAWMDGSYNEQFF. The CDR3 nucleotides are TGTGCCTGGATGGATGGCTCCTACAATGAGCAGTTCTTC.

The CDR3 here is CASKGQATEGAFF. CDR3 sequence (DNA): TGTGCCAGCAAGGGGCAGGCAACCGAAGGGGCTTTCTTT. J is TRBJ1-1 and V is TRBV2, with D perhaps TRBD1 (5 bases). Trimming took off 7 bases at V and 11 bases at J, with 20 bases between the two ends. This CDR3 has 13 residues. In germline, CDR1 is SNHLY, CDR2 FYNNEI.

The gene calls are TRBV7-9 and TRBJ1-1; no clear D gene. Trimming took 6 bases from V and 6 from J, leaving 11 bases between them. Per germline, CDR1 SEHNR and CDR2 FQNEAQ (reference sequence). The CDR3 spans 12 residues. The CDR3: CASRHREAEAFF. The CDR3 DNA reads TGTGCCAGCAGACACAGAGAGGCTGAAGCTTTCTTT.

The chain joins TRBV6-2 or TRBV6-3 to TRBJ1-4; 7 bases are shared with TRBD1. The length of the CDR3 is 15 residues. The V segment lost 5 bases and the J segment 8 bases; nucleotides outside the gene matches: 11. Germline V gives CDR1 MNHEY, CDR2 SVGEGT. DNA of the CDR3: TGTGCCAGCAGTACTCGACAGGGAGCTCTGGAAAAACTGTTTTTT. It encodes CASSTRQGALEKLFF.

This sequence joins TRBV27 and TRBJ2-7; perhaps TRBD1 as D (5 bases). CDR3 size: 14 residues. Germline V gene lookup returns CDR1 MNHEY and CDR2 SMNVEV (reference sequence). Between the trimmed V and J ends, which lost 2 bases and 3 bases, there was a span of 11 bases. CDR3 amino acids: CASSLRAGIYEQYF. CDR3 DNA sequence: TGTGCCAGCAGTTTACGGGCAGGGATCTACGAGCAGTACTTC.